A single sample gave rise to the 11 T cell receptor beta chains below, sequenced in a study of identical twins. MiXCR, applied by TCRdb to the 5' RACE reads, yields one record per CDR3 protein. The sample lists under 250,000 distinct CDR3 sequences; roughly 12% were seen once. This same sample was also taken into another study, of yellow fever vaccine responses in identical twins.

Sequencing was performed on memory (CD45RO+) T cells sorted from blood. These TCRs come from a woman aged 18-29 years in good health.

The chain uses TRBV6-2 or TRBV6-3 and TRBJ2-7; no clear D. With 0 bases removed from V and 0 bases from J, the gap between germline ends came to 12 bases. The CDR3 runs 16 residues. CDR1 and CDR2 (germline): MNHEY, SVGEGT. The CDR3 DNA reads TGTGCCAGCAGTTACTCGGCGGCAAGAAGCTCCTACGAGCAGTACTTC. This codes for CASSYSAARSSYEQYF.

In its sample, this clonotype was seen many times. V usage is TRBV5-1 and J usage is TRBJ2-7; D gene uncertain. CDR1 SGHRS and CDR2 YFSETQ come from the germline V gene. Trimming cost V 2 bases and J 0 bases, with 3 bases left between them. This CDR3 has 12 residues. In DNA, the CDR3 is TGCGCCAGCAGCTTAACCTCCTACGAGCAGTACTTC. Translating it yields CASSLTSYEQYF. The full variable domain, completed using reference TRBV5-1 and TRBJ2-7, is KAGVTQTPRYLIKTRGQQVTLSCSPISGHRSVSWYQQTPGQGLQFLFEYFSETQRNKGNFPGRFSGRQFSNSRSEMNVSTLELGDSALYLCASSLTSYEQYFGPGTRLTVT.

This chain joins TRBV7-9 and TRBJ2-1; D is perhaps TRBD1 (7 bases). V shed 5 bases and J shed 7 bases, with 24 bases lying between them. From germline, CDR1 is SEHNR and CDR2 FQNEAQ (reference sequence). This CDR3 spans 17 amino acids. The CDR3 region has the DNA TGTGCCAGCAGCCCGCGGGGCGGACAGGCCTTCAGGAATGAGCAGTTCTTC. Its protein is CASSPRGGQAFRNEQFF.

Only one count was recorded for this clonotype. The V call is TRBV5-1, the J call TRBJ2-3; D gene unclear. CDR1 and CDR2 (germline): SGHRS, YFSETQ. V lost 0 bases and J lost 11, with 10 bases in between. This CDR3 is 12 amino acids long. CDR3 in amino acids: CASSLGPSGQYF. The CDR3 coding sequence is TGCGCCAGCAGCTTGGGGCCAAGTGGGCAGTATTTT.

The chain recombines TRBV18 with TRBJ2-7; TRBD2 aligns across 9 bases. CDR1 and CDR2 from the germline V gene are KGHSH and LQKENI. The length of the CDR3 is 17 residues. The trim removed 3 bases at V and 2 bases at J, leaving 11 bases unmatched. The CDR3, as DNA: TGTGCCAGCTCACCTTTTGCGAGCGGGAGGCTTACCTACGAGCAGTACTTC. The encoded protein is CASSPFASGRLTYEQYF.

This clonotype showed up just a few times. The V gene is TRBV5-1, the J gene TRBJ2-1; 9 nucleotides align to TRBD2. With V trimmed by 5 bases and J by 6 bases, 9 bases remained unmatched. The CDR3 sequence is 15 residues long. Germline CDR1 is SGHRS and CDR2 is YFSETQ. This chain's CDR3 is CASREGISGSNEQFF. The DNA of the CDR3 is TGCGCCAGCAGGGAGGGGATTAGCGGGAGCAATGAGCAGTTCTTC.

This clonotype has just a few counts. J is TRBJ1-5 and V is TRBV10-3; 9 positions agree with TRBD1. The CDR3 totals 15 residues. J was trimmed by 6 bases and V by 6 bases; bases with no gene match: 9. Germline V gives CDR1 ENHRY, CDR2 SYGVKD. In DNA form, the CDR3 reads TGTGCCATCAGCCGGACAGGGGAGGCAAGTCAGCCCCAGCATTTT. Translation: CAISRTGEASQPQHF.

The chain links TRBV11-3 to TRBJ1-5, with 9 bases that match TRBD1. Germline CDR1 reads SGHNT; CDR2 reads YENEEA. The CDR3 contains 15 residues. V trimming: 1 base; J trimming: 7 bases; junction bases outside the gene matches: 5. The CDR3 DNA is TGTGCCAGCAGCTTAGGACAGGGGGGATCCCAGCCCCAGCATTTT. It translates to CASSLGQGGSQPQHF.

This clonotype was found a few times. The V gene is TRBV7-2, the J gene TRBJ2-4; D possibly corresponds to TRBD1 (6 bases). This CDR3 has 13 amino acids. The V end was cut by 5 bases, the J end by 5 bases, with 10 bases between. From germline, CDR1 is SGHTA and CDR2 FQGNSA. CDR3 coding DNA: TGTGCCAGCAGCCCGGGACAAGAAAACATTCAGTACTTC. Its translation is CASSPGQENIQYF.

This chain connects TRBV20-1 to TRBJ1-5; no clear D gene. Per germline, CDR1 DFQATT and CDR2 SNEGSKA (reference sequence). The CDR3 has 10 amino acids. Trimming pared 3 bases from V and 10 bases from J, leaving 7 bases between. This CDR3 is CSASSGPQHF. Written as DNA, the CDR3 is TGCAGTGCTAGCTCCGGACCCCAGCATTTT.

The V gene is TRBV6-4, the J gene TRBJ2-1; 9 bases line up with TRBD2. Germline CDR1 reads MRHNA; CDR2 reads SNTAGT. The CDR3 has 17 amino acids. J lost 3 bases, V lost 0 bases, and 6 bases had no gene match. The CDR3 region has the DNA TGTGCCAGCAGTGACTCGACTAGCGGAGGGGACTACAATGAGCAGTTCTTC. Encoded protein: CASSDSTSGGDYNEQFF.